The 11 T cell receptor beta chains below come from one sample, sequenced in a study of CD4 and CD8 cells across lung adenocarcinoma regions. Each CDR3 protein gets one entry after TCRdb re-called the PCR reads with MiXCR. The sample contains 10,000 to 15,000 distinct CDR3 sequences, around 48% of which appear only once. Sequenced sample: CD8+ T cells from the margin of a lung tumor. All receptors come from a female donor with lung adenocarcinoma. The CD4 and CD8 labels of this study may be unreliable.

By frequency in the sample, this clonotype is large (0.1 to 1%). This chain joins TRBV10-3 and TRBJ2-3, with a weak D call TRBD2 (6 bases). The CDR3 covers 15 residues. The germline V gene encodes CDR1 ENHRY and CDR2 SYGVKD. Trimming took off 1 base at V and 2 bases at J, with 10 bases between the two ends. The CDR3 DNA is TGTGCCATCAGTGAGTTTAGCGGCTTCACAGATACGCAGTATTTT. Protein sequence: CAISEFSGFTDTQYF.

CDR3 loop: CASSPTWVSGGPSTDTQYF. In nucleotides, the CDR3 is TGTGCCAGCAGCCCCACCTGGGTAAGCGGGGGGCCTAGCACAGATACGCAGTATTTT. The chain carries TRBV28 and TRBJ2-3, with 9 nucleotides matching TRBD2. J gave up 0 bases and V 6 bases, and 16 bases lay outside the gene matches. CDR3 length equals 19 residues. Germline CDR1 reads MDHEN; CDR2 reads SYDVKM.

This clonotype has a count of ten or more. The V call is TRBV6-5, the J call TRBJ1-2, with TRBD1 matching over 9 bases. V shed 0 bases and J 12 bases; nucleotides not matched to a gene: 8. CDR1 is MNHEY, CDR2 SVGAGI, per germline. The length of the CDR3 is 14 residues. The CDR3 region has the DNA TGTGCCAGCAGTTACTCGCCTGGGACAGGGTATCACACCTTC. Its protein is CASSYSPGTGYHTF.

The sample holds a few counts of this clonotype. The CDR3 loop is CSAKKEGDGDTEAFF. The CDR3 bases are TGCAGTGCTAAAAAGGAGGGGGACGGGGACACTGAAGCTTTCTTT. The chain couples TRBV20-1 to TRBJ1-1; tentative D call: TRBD1 (6 bases). This CDR3 has 15 amino acids. Trimming removed 4 bases at V and 3 bases at J, with 18 bases between. Germline CDR1 reads DFQATT; CDR2 reads SNEGSKA (reference sequence).

The chain is built from TRBV27 and TRBJ2-1; tentatively, D is TRBD1 or TRBD2 (6 bases each). The J call may not be correct, given that the DNA end is closer to TRBJ2-7. The CDR3 is made up of 13 amino acids. Germline-derived CDR1 and CDR2 are MNHEY and SMNVEV (reference sequence). The CDR3 DNA reads as TGTGCCAGCGGCATTACAGGGAGGCGCGAGCAGTACTTC. Amino acids: CASGITGRREQYF.

This clonotype is medium-sized in the sample. The chain carries TRBV10-2 and TRBJ2-2, with D possibly TRBD1 on 6 matching bases. From germline, CDR1 is WSHSY and CDR2 SAAADI. The CDR3 is 17 residues long. Trimming left V 6 bases short and J 1 base short, with 18 bases between. The CDR3 sequence is CASRLSGHLLNTGELFF. The CDR3 DNA sequence: TGCGCCAGCAGGTTGTCGGGACACTTATTGAACACCGGGGAGCTGTTTTTT.

V is TRBV10-3 and J is TRBJ2-7; 7 bases are a match to TRBD2. Germline CDR1 is ENHRY and CDR2 is SYGVKD. The J segment lost 2 bases and the V segment lost 4 bases, leaving 8 bases of the junction unmatched. This CDR3 is 15 amino acids long. The DNA for the CDR3 is TGTGCCATCAGTGGGGGTGGCGGGGGAACCTACGAGCAGTACTTC. Its protein is CAISGGGGGTYEQYF.

By proportion, this clonotype is large (0.1 to 1%). CDR3 region: CATLAGVNTDTQYF. The DNA of the CDR3 is TGTGCCACCTTAGCGGGGGTGAACACAGATACGCAGTATTTT. This chain joins TRBV6-1 and TRBJ2-3; 9 bases fit TRBD2. The V gene's germline CDR1 is MNHNS and CDR2 SASEGT. The junction had 7 bases not matched to a gene; V was cut back by 10 bases and J by 2 bases. The length of the CDR3 is 14 residues.

The chain uses TRBV6-1 and TRBJ2-7; 13 nucleotides agree with TRBD2. The CDR3 covers 16 residues. The junction had 8 bases not matched to a gene; V was cut back by 5 bases and J by 4 bases. Germline values: CDR1 MNHNS, CDR2 SASEGT. CDR3: CASSKTSGGAVYEQYF. DNA for the CDR3: TGTGCCAGCAGTAAAACTAGCGGGGGGGCCGTTTACGAGCAGTACTTC.

The genes are TRBV4-2 and TRBJ2-5; D call uncertain. TRBJ2-7 explains the end of the DNA better; the J call may be wrong. The CDR3 has 13 residues. Germline-derived CDR1 and CDR2 are LGHNA and YNFKEQ. The CDR3 protein is CASSQVGIDEQYF. CDR3 DNA: TGTGCCAGCAGCCAAGTAGGTATCGACGAGCAGTACTTC.

With respect to this clonotype: A junction end diverges from the germline sequence, so it may reflect a read error. This chain joins TRBV11-1 and TRBJ2-2; D may correspond to TRBD1 or TRBD2 (5 bases each). Germline CDR1 is SGHAT and CDR2 is FQDESV (reference sequence). CDR3 length: 12 residues. The CDR3 reads CASSYNTGALFF. The CDR3 DNA reads as TGTGCCAGCAGTTATAACACCGGGGCGCTGTTTTTT.